Listed here is a single T cell receptor beta chain. Its antigen is as yet unknown. The sample comes from a study of cytomegalovirus exposure and HLA in healthy donors. Study-wide points: TCR beta V- and J-gene trimming, according to a later analysis, was linked to a missense DCLRE1C variant. Productive rates of about 87% or about 30% were seen for most TCR beta V segments in an earlier analysis. The majority of TCR sequences were rare, yet some public TCRs appeared in many donors.

The germline V and J ends were trimmed by 4 bases and 4 bases, with 14 bases remaining between them. Germline V gene sequence: CDR1 SGDLS, CDR2 YYNGEE. CDR3 length equals 15 residues. PCR amplification relied on 60 Vbeta primers (plus 13 Jbeta primers). The table came from immunoSEQ multiplex PCR; TCRdb's copy has only in-frame clones and leaves some out. This sample has around 190,000 clones, with 75% to 90% found just once. The chain combines TRBV9 with TRBJ2-2; no definite D call. This clonotype was obtained from a woman in her twenties or thirties in good health and CMV-seronegative. Material: PBMCs. CDR3 residues: CASSPIYPLTGELFF. The CDR3 region has the DNA TGTGCCAGCAGCCCCATCTATCCGCTCACCGGGGAGCTGTTTTTT.